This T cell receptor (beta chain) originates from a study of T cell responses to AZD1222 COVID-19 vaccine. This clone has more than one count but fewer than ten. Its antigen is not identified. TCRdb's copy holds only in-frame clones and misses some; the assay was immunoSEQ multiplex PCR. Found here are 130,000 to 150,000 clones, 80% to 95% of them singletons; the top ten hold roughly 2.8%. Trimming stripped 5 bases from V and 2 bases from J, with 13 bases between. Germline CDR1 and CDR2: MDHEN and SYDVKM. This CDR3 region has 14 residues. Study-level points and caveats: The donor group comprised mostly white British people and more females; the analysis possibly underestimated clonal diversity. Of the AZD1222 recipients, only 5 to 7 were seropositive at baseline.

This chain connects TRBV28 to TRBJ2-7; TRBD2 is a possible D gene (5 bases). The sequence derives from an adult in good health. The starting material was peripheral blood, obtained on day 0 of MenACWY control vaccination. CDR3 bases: TGTGCCAGCAGTCGCGGACTGTTTGCCTACGAGCAGTACTTC. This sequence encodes CASSRGLFAYEQYF.